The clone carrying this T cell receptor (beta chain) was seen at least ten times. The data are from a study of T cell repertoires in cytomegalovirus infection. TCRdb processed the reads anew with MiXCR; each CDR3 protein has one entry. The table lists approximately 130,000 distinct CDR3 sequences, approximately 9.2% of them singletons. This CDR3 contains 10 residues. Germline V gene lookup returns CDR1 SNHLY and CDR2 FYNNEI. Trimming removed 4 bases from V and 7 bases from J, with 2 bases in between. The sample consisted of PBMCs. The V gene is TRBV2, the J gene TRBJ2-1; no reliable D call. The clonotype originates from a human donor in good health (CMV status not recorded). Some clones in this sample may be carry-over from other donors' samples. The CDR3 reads CASSGNEQFF. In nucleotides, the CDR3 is TGTGCCAGCAGTGGGAATGAGCAGTTCTTC.